This TCR beta chain derives from a study of blood T cell repertoires in COVID-19. Study-level information: Samples of COVID-19 (acute and convalescent) were obtained from the United States, Italy and Spain. Nucleic acid was either cDNA or gDNA, and it came from T cells, B-cell-depleted T cells, or PBMCs.

Concerning this clone: The sample contains more than one DNA sequence encoding this CDR3.

The CDR3 runs 15 residues. Trimming took 1 base from V and 5 from J; bases not matched to a gene: 2. The germline gives CDR1 LGHNA, CDR2 YSLEER. Produced via immunoSEQ multiplex PCR; TCRdb's table is partial and in-frame only. This sample yields under 300,000 clones, of which 80% to 90% are seen a single time; about 5.9% belongs to the top ten. This chain joins TRBV4-3 and TRBJ2-1, with TRBD2 identical over 10 bases. Sequencing was done on a sample of peripheral blood. The receptor's source is a man aged 60 to 75 with acute or convalescent COVID-19. The CDR3 DNA reads TGCGCCAGCAGCCAAGGCCTAGCGGGGGACAATGAGCAGTTCTTC. Encoded protein: CASSQGLAGDNEQFF.